This TCR beta chain was sequenced during a study of blood T cell repertoires in COVID-19. Some clones are missing from TCRdb's copy, which holds only in-frame ones; the method was immunoSEQ multiplex PCR. The data contain some 260,000 clones, about 88% of them singletons. The TCR was taken from a woman between 35 and 50 years old who had recovered from COVID-19. Sample: peripheral blood.

The CDR3 loop reads CASSLLPRSSYNSPLHF. DNA of the CDR3: TGTGCCAGCAGCTTGTTGCCCCGGAGCTCCTATAATTCACCCCTCCACTTT. The V call is TRBV5-8, the J call TRBJ1-6; D not resolved. Germline lookup yields CDR1 SGHTS and CDR2 YDEGEE. CDR3 length equals 17 residues. The germline V and J ends were trimmed by 1 base and 0 bases, with 11 bases remaining between them. Full variable domain (remainder filled in from reference TRBV5-8 and TRBJ1-6): EAGVTQSPTHLIKTRGQQATLRCSPISGHTSVYWYQQALGLGLQFLLWYDEGEERNRGNFPPRFSGRQFPNYSSELNVNALELEDSALYLCASSLLPRSSYNSPLHFGNGTRLTVT.